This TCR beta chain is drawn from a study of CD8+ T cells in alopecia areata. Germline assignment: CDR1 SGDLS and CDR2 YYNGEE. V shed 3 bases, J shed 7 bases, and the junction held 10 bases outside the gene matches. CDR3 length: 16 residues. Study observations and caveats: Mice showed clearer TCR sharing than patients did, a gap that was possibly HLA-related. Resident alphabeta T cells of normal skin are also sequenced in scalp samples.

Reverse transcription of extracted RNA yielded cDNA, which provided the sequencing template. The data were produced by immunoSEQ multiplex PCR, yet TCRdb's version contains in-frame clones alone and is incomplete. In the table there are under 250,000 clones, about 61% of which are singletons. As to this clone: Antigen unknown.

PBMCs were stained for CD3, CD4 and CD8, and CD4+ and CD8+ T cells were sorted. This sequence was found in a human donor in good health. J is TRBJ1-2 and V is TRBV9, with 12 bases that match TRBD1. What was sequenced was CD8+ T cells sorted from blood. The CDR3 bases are TGTGCCAGCAGCGATGGGGACAGGGGGCTGCTCTCTGGCTACACCTTC. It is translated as CASSDGDRGLLSGYTF.